The subject of this entry is one TCR beta chain. The target antigen is unknown. The junction does not match germline at one end; this may be a read error. This sample was taken from a study of metastatic and nonmetastatic thyroid tumors. Study details: Malignant thyroid and benign thyroid patients provided blood and tumor or nodule tissue whose repertoires were compared.

No patient had received any treatment before thyroid surgery. As processed by the authors: Clinicopathological groups of papillary thyroid cancer showed CDR3 differences that were used to build a distant-metastasis classifier. TCRdb re-analyzed the PCR reads using MiXCR. None of the V and J calls come from the authors' own analysis; TCRdb made them. Of roughly 5,600 clones in the sample, 30% to 35% were seen once. Study results and limitations: When malignant thyroid tumors were compared with benign nodules, TCR beta diversity was reportedly significantly higher in the malignant tumors. This held in both blood and tumor samples.

Germline V gene lookup returns CDR1 SGHTA and CDR2 FQGNSA. There are 13 residues in the CDR3. V is TRBV7-2 and J is TRBJ2-7; possible D gene TRBD2, 5 bases. The sample comprised adjacent normal tissue. This TCR came from a female donor with papillary thyroid cancer or a benign thyroid nodule (not recorded which). Some clones in this sample may be carry-over from other donors' samples. CDR3 loop: CASSLSSSHEQYF. The CDR3 region has the DNA TGTGCCAGCAGCTTATCTAGCTCCCACGAGCAGTACTTC. The full variable domain, rest sourced from reference TRBV7-2 and TRBJ2-7, is GAGVSQSPSNKVTEKGKDVELRCDPISGHTALYWYRQSLGQGLEFLIYFQGNSAPDKSGLPSDRFSAERTGGSVSTLTIQRTQQEDSAVYLCASSLSSSHEQYFGPGTRLTVT.